The 28 T cell receptor beta chains presented below share a single source sample, sequenced in a study of cytotoxic CD8 clonotypes in ibrutinib-treated CLL. The assay was immunoSEQ multiplex PCR, and TCRdb's table has in-frame clones only and misses some. The top ten hold less than 6% of the sample, which has approximately 150,000 clones, roughly four fifths seen once. Specimen: PBMCs, collected after 24 months of ibrutinib treatment. The source of these receptors is a human donor with chronic lymphocytic leukemia.

The chain uses TRBV15 and TRBJ2-5; a possible D gene is TRBD2 (6 bases). Trimming pared 0 bases from V and 5 bases from J, leaving 13 bases between. Germline V gives CDR1 LNHNV, CDR2 YYDKDF (reference sequence). This CDR3 spans 15 amino acids. The CDR3 nucleotides read TGTGCCACCAGCAGAGATCTTTGGGGGGAGGAGACCCAGTACTTC. Protein sequence: CATSRDLWGEETQYF.

The rearrangement joins TRBV29-1 to TRBJ1-5; the D gene is possibly TRBD1 (5 bases). Trimming shortened V by 0 bases and J by 4 bases, and 13 bases separated the two germline ends. CDR3 length: 15 residues. Germline CDR1 SQVTM, CDR2 ANQGSEA. CDR3 sequence: CSVEEGGEGNQPQHF. The DNA for the CDR3 is TGCAGCGTTGAAGAGGGAGGGGAGGGGAATCAGCCCCAGCATTTT.

The chain has TRBV27 and TRBJ2-6; no reliable D call. Per the germline V gene, CDR1 is MNHEY and CDR2 is SMNVEV (reference sequence). Between the trimmed V and J ends, which lost 5 bases and 0 bases, there was a span of 5 bases. CDR3 length: 14 amino acids. The CDR3 region has the DNA TGTGCCAGCAGTATAAGCTCTGGGGCCAACGTCCTGACTTTC. This sequence encodes CASSISSGANVLTF.

This chain uses TRBV12-5 with TRBJ1-1; D unclear. Trimming left V 2 bases short and J 2 bases short, with 12 bases between. The germline CDR1 and CDR2 sequences are LGHNT and FRNRAP. The length of the CDR3 is 15 residues. For the CDR3, the DNA is TGTGCTAGTGGTTTGTTGACATCTTCTAACACTGAAGCTTTCTTT. Its translation is CASGLLTSSNTEAFF.

J is TRBJ2-1 and V is TRBV10-3; TRBD1 aligns across 10 bases. The CDR3 is 15 amino acids. V trimming: 8 bases; J trimming: 12 bases; junction bases outside the gene matches: 16. The germline gives CDR1 ENHRY, CDR2 SYGVKD. The CDR3 sequence: CAISSPQDRGKGQFF. The CDR3 region has the DNA TGTGCCATCTCGAGTCCCCAGGACAGGGGGAAGGGGCAGTTCTTC.

This clone was seen only once. The chain uses TRBV27 and TRBJ1-2; no reliable D call. V shed 2 bases and J shed 8 bases, with 15 bases lying between them. The CDR3 contains 14 residues. Per the germline V gene, CDR1 is MNHEY and CDR2 is SMNVEV (reference sequence). The CDR3 nucleotides read TGTGCCAGCAGTTTAACCGCCCAGGTTTGGGGCTACACCTTC. Its protein product is CASSLTAQVWGYTF.

The chain uses TRBV30 and TRBJ2-6, with D maybe TRBD2 (6 bases). Germline loops: CDR1 GTSNPN, CDR2 SVGIG (reference sequence). CDR3 length equals 16 residues. Trimming removed 1 base at V and 2 bases at J, with 12 bases between. As DNA, the CDR3 is TGTGCCTGGAGTGGCCTCTGGGGGGCTGGGGCCAACGTCCTGACTTTC. This gives the protein CAWSGLWGAGANVLTF.

This sequence joins TRBV7-9 and TRBJ2-1; no firm D call. The germline V gene encodes CDR1 SEHNR and CDR2 FQNEAQ (reference sequence). The V gene lost 1 base and the J gene lost 5 bases, with 9 bases spanning the gap. The CDR3 runs to 14 residues. CDR3 DNA sequence: TGTGCCAGCAGCTTAGTGCGGTATAACAATGAGCAGTTCTTC. The encoded protein is CASSLVRYNNEQFF. Filled out from reference TRBV7-9 and TRBJ2-1, the complete variable domain reads DTGVSQNPRHKITKRGQNVTFRCDPISEHNRLYWYRQTLGQGPEFLTYFQNEAQLEKSRLLSDRFSAERPKGSFSTLEIQRTEQGDSAMYLCASSLVRYNNEQFFGPGTRLTVL.

This chain uses TRBV25-1 with TRBJ1-6, with D perhaps TRBD1 (5 bases). This CDR3 has 15 residues. Between the trimmed V and J ends, which lost 5 bases and 7 bases, there was a span of 15 bases. Germline V gene data show CDR1 as MGHDK and CDR2 as SYGVNS. The CDR3: CASSPLGQSNSPLHF. The CDR3 nucleotides are TGTGCCAGCAGTCCCCTAGGACAATCGAATTCACCCCTCCACTTT.

This rearrangement joins TRBV7-9 to TRBJ2-3, with no clear D. Germline CDR1 SEHNR, CDR2 FQNEAQ (reference sequence). This CDR3 is 15 amino acids long. V lost 3 bases and J lost 6, with 16 bases in between. The CDR3 here is CASSFFTPGYDTQYF. For the CDR3, the DNA is TGTGCCAGCAGCTTTTTTACACCTGGTTATGATACGCAGTATTTT. Full variable domain (remainder filled in from reference TRBV7-9 and TRBJ2-3): DTGVSQNPRHKITKRGQNVTFRCDPISEHNRLYWYRQTLGQGPEFLTYFQNEAQLEKSRLLSDRFSAERPKGSFSTLEIQRTEQGDSAMYLCASSFFTPGYDTQYFGPGTRLTVL.

This chain links TRBV5-1 with TRBJ2-3; TRBD1 agrees at 7 bases. Germline trimming cut 3 bases from V and 2 bases from J; bases unmatched to any gene: 3. This CDR3 spans 14 amino acids. Germline CDR1 and CDR2: SGHRS and YFSETQ. CDR3 bases: TGCGCCAGCAGCTCGACAGGGTCCACAGATACGCAGTATTTT. Its translation: CASSSTGSTDTQYF.

The rearrangement uses TRBV2 and TRBJ1-3, with D possibly matching TRBD1 (6 bases). This CDR3 comprises 12 residues. Trimming took off 7 bases at V and 8 bases at J, with 12 bases between the two ends. Looked up from germline, CDR1 is SNHLY and CDR2 is FYNNEI. The CDR3 protein is CASIGQSDTIYF. Written as DNA, the CDR3 is TGTGCCAGCATAGGACAGTCGGACACCATATATTTT.

This clone came up a few times. CDR3 protein: CASSAGLSTGELFF. The DNA of the CDR3 is TGTGCCAGCAGCGCGGGACTAAGCACCGGGGAGCTGTTTTTT. The V call is TRBV9, the J call TRBJ2-2; 7 nucleotides line up with TRBD2. V shed 3 bases and J 4 bases; nucleotides not matched to a gene: 3. The germline CDR1 and CDR2 sequences are SGDLS and YYNGEE. This CDR3 has 14 amino acids.

The J gene is TRBJ1-1, the V gene TRBV6-1, with D unclear. Germline V CDR1 and CDR2: MNHNS, SASEGT. The CDR3 covers 12 residues. Trimming took off 2 bases at V and 2 bases at J, with 3 bases between the two ends. In DNA form, the CDR3 reads TGTGCCAGCAGTGAACTAAACACTGAAGCTTTCTTT. Protein: CASSELNTEAFF.

V is TRBV6-5 and J is TRBJ2-2, with 10 nucleotides matching TRBD2. V lost 4 bases to trimming and J lost 7 bases; unmatched junction nucleotides: 6. CDR1 and CDR2 (germline): MNHEY, SVGAGI. The CDR3 totals 15 residues. The CDR3 coding sequence is TGTGCCAGCAGTTGGGCTAGCGGGAGTGGCGGGGAGCTGTTTTTT. Translated, it gives CASSWASGSGGELFF.

The chain combines TRBV7-3 with TRBJ2-7; D ambiguous. The V gene lost 5 bases and the J gene lost 0 bases, with 17 bases spanning the gap. The V gene's germline CDR1 is SGHTA and CDR2 FQGTGA. This CDR3 has 16 amino acids. The CDR3 DNA reads TGTGCCAGCAGCGCAACCGGACGGCTCCCCTCCTACGAGCAGTACTTC. Its protein product is CASSATGRLPSYEQYF.

The rearrangement links TRBV10-3 to TRBJ1-5, with D perhaps TRBD1 (5 bases). Trimming took 0 bases from V and 8 from J, leaving 20 bases between them. Germline assignment: CDR1 ENHRY and CDR2 SYGVKD. The CDR3 runs 17 residues. CDR3 in amino acids: CAISESRGGTQGEPQHF. The CDR3 DNA reads TGTGCCATCAGTGAGTCGCGGGGGGGGACCCAAGGCGAGCCCCAGCATTTT.

For this clone: The junction shows a germline mismatch at one end, possibly a read error. The CDR3 spells CASSDPRWWAF. In nucleotides, the CDR3 is TGTGCCAGTAGTGATCCCCGTTGGTGGGCCTTC. This chain connects TRBV19 to TRBJ2-4; D is unclear. This CDR3 spans 11 amino acids. Germline loops: CDR1 LNHDA, CDR2 SQIVND (reference sequence).

This clone has more than one count but fewer than ten. This chain uses TRBV27 with TRBJ2-7; D not resolved. Looked up from germline, CDR1 is MNHEY and CDR2 is SMNVEV (reference sequence). The CDR3 has 13 amino acids. Trimming took off 4 bases at V and 3 bases at J, with 10 bases between the two ends. This chain's CDR3 is CASSSTRGYEQYF. The CDR3 nucleotides read TGTGCCAGCAGTTCTACCCGTGGCTACGAGCAGTACTTC.

The chain employs TRBV9 and TRBJ2-5, with TRBD2 matching 10 bases. This CDR3 region has 19 residues. CDR1 and CDR2 from the germline V gene are SGDLS and YYNGEE. J was trimmed by 4 bases and V by 3 bases; bases with no gene match: 18. The CDR3 DNA is TGTGCCAGCAGCGGAGGCCCCTTTTTAAGGAGCGGGAGGGGAGAGACCCAGTACTTC. Its protein is CASSGGPFLRSGRGETQYF.

In nucleotides, the CDR3 is TGCGCCAGCAGCCAAGAATACGGACTAGCGGGATACACAGATACGCAGTATTTT. This encodes CASSQEYGLAGYTDTQYF. This sequence joins TRBV4-3 and TRBJ2-3, with TRBD2 matching over 12 bases. Per germline, CDR1 LGHNA and CDR2 YSLEER. Trimming took 0 bases from V and 2 from J; bases not matched to a gene: 6. The CDR3 has 18 residues.

V usage is TRBV7-2 and J usage is TRBJ2-7; either TRBD1 or TRBD2 may supply D (5 bases each). The length of the CDR3 is 15 residues. CDR1 and CDR2 from the germline V gene are SGHTA and FQGNSA. V was trimmed by 7 bases and J by 2 bases, leaving 18 bases between them. The CDR3 loop is CASTTSRGRPYEQYF. The CDR3 DNA reads as TGTGCCAGCACCACAAGTCGGGGCAGACCCTACGAGCAGTACTTC.

V gene TRBV30 combines with J gene TRBJ1-3; no definite D call. CDR3 length: 15 amino acids. V was shortened by 0 bases and J by 6 bases, with 15 bases between the two germline ends. Germline loops: CDR1 GTSNPN, CDR2 SVGIG (reference sequence). The CDR3 DNA follows: TGTGCCTGGAGTGTACTAGGCAGGTCCCAAAACACCATATATTTT. It codes for CAWSVLGRSQNTIYF.

The rearrangement uses TRBV11-1 and TRBJ1-2; 9 bases match TRBD1. The junction had 14 bases not matched to a gene; V was cut back by 5 bases and J by 1 base. Germline V CDR1 and CDR2: SGHAT, FQDESV (reference sequence). CDR3 length equals 18 residues. The CDR3: CASSPVRGDRAFNYGYTF. CDR3 sequence (DNA): TGTGCCAGCAGCCCCGTCCGGGGGGACAGGGCTTTTAACTATGGCTACACCTTC. The full variable domain, completed using reference TRBV11-1 and TRBJ1-2, is EAEVAQSPRYKITEKSQAVAFWCDPISGHATLYWYRQILGQGPELLVQFQDESVVDDSQLPKDRFSAERLKGVDSTLKIQPAELGDSAMYLCASSPVRGDRAFNYGYTFGSGTRLTVV.

V and J are TRBV19 and TRBJ1-4, with a weak D call TRBD1 (5 bases). The CDR3 length is 15 residues. CDR1 and CDR2 from the germline V gene are LNHDA and SQIVND (reference sequence). V was trimmed by 7 bases and J by 5 bases, leaving 17 bases between them. The CDR3 sequence: CASTLLGGTNEKLFF. CDR3 nucleotide sequence: TGTGCCAGTACCCTCTTGGGGGGGACGAATGAAAAACTGTTTTTT. Full variable domain (missing parts from reference TRBV19 and TRBJ1-4): DGGITQSPKYLFRKEGQNVTLSCEQNLNHDAMYWYRQDPGQGLRLIYYSQIVNDFQKGDIAEGYSVSREKKESFPLTVTSAQKNPTAFYLCASTLLGGTNEKLFFGSGTQLSVL.

This clone was found a few times. The chain uses TRBV11-2 and TRBJ1-1; a weak D match, TRBD1 (5 bases). Trimming removed 5 bases from V and 1 base from J, with 17 bases in between. Germline V gene sequence: CDR1 SGHAT, CDR2 FQNNGV. This CDR3 spans 16 amino acids. The CDR3 DNA is TGTGCCAGCAGCCTGGGGCCCGAAAGACCGAACACTGAAGCTTTCTTT. Protein: CASSLGPERPNTEAFF. The full variable domain, in which reference TRBV11-2 and TRBJ1-1 provide the parts outside the CDR3, is EAGVAQSPRYKIIEKRQSVAFWCNPISGHATLYWYQQILGQGPKLLIQFQNNGVVDDSQLPKDRFSAERLKGVDSTLKIQPAKLEDSAVYLCASSLGPERPNTEAFFGQGTRLTVV.

J is TRBJ1-2 and V is TRBV19; 8 nucleotides align to TRBD1. J was trimmed by 3 bases and V by 2 bases; bases with no gene match: 5. The CDR3 covers 15 residues. Germline CDR1 is LNHDA and CDR2 is SQIVND (reference sequence). Written as DNA, the CDR3 is TGTGCCAGTAGTATACCCGGACAGGGTTACTATGGCTACACCTTC. Amino acids: CASSIPGQGYYGYTF.

This clone was seen a single time. The chain is built from TRBV27 and TRBJ2-1; a possible D gene is TRBD2 (5 bases). This CDR3 is built from 14 residues. Trimming left V 2 bases short and J 6 bases short, with 11 bases between. Germline V lookup: CDR1 MNHEY, CDR2 SMNVEV (reference sequence). CDR3 nucleotide sequence: TGTGCCAGCAGTTTACCGTTAGCGCCCAATGAGCAGTTCTTC. Translation: CASSLPLAPNEQFF.